Below, 17 T cell receptor beta chains from the same sample are listed, as sequenced in a study of cytomegalovirus exposure and HLA in healthy donors. With 60 Vbeta and 13 Jbeta primers, the PCR was carried out. Here immunoSEQ multiplex PCR was the method, and the copy in TCRdb shows in-frame clones only, minus some. The sample carries around 110,000 clones, about 59% recorded once. Sequenced sample: PBMCs. All receptors come from a woman aged 40 to 50 in good health and CMV-seropositive.

This clone has more than one count but fewer than ten. The chain couples TRBV7-9 to TRBJ1-2; D is unclear. The V end was cut by 0 bases, the J end by 8 bases, with 16 bases between. There are 15 residues in the CDR3. Looked up from germline, CDR1 is SEHNR and CDR2 is FQNEAQ (reference sequence). In nucleotides, the CDR3 is TGTGCCAGCAGCTTAGCCGAAGGTGGAGGCGGCGGCTACACCTTC. Protein product: CASSLAEGGGGGYTF.

This chain's CDR3 is CASSLAGAYNEQFF. DNA of the CDR3: TGTGCCAGCAGTTTGGCGGGAGCTTACAATGAGCAGTTCTTC. The chain has TRBV9 and TRBJ2-1, with TRBD2 matching 7 bases. There are 14 residues in the CDR3. Germline V gives CDR1 SGDLS, CDR2 YYNGEE. V shed 5 bases, J shed 4 bases, and the junction held 6 bases outside the gene matches.

This clone was counted once. V gene TRBV5-8 combines with J gene TRBJ2-4; tentative D call: TRBD1 (6 bases). This CDR3 is built from 14 residues. Germline V gene sequence: CDR1 SGHTS, CDR2 YDEGEE. The V gene lost 4 bases and the J gene lost 7 bases, with 15 bases spanning the gap. CDR3 in DNA: TGTGCCAGCAGCGCACCAGGGGCTCGGAACATTCAGTACTTC. It encodes CASSAPGARNIQYF.

This rearrangement joins TRBV29-1 to TRBJ2-7; 8 bases align to TRBD2. With V trimmed by 7 bases and J by 5 bases, 7 bases remained unmatched. Germline assignment: CDR1 SQVTM and CDR2 ANQGSEA. The CDR3 totals 12 residues. The DNA for the CDR3 is TGCAGCGCCGGGGGGGATAGGAACGAGCAGTACTTC. It translates to CSAGGDRNEQYF.

The CDR3 is CASSIEENTEAFF. In DNA, the CDR3 is TGTGCCAGCAGTATCGAGGAAAACACTGAAGCTTTCTTT. The chain employs TRBV2 and TRBJ1-1; D remains ambiguous. Germline V CDR1 and CDR2: SNHLY, FYNNEI. Trimming took off 5 bases at V and 2 bases at J, with 9 bases between the two ends. This CDR3 spans 13 amino acids.

This sequence joins TRBV28 and TRBJ2-1, with 8 bases lining up with TRBD2. The CDR3 has 15 residues. V shed 1 base and J 2 bases; nucleotides not matched to a gene: 1. Germline-derived CDR1 and CDR2 are MDHEN and SYDVKM. The DNA for the CDR3 is TGTGCCAGCAGTTTATTAGCGGGAACCTACAATGAGCAGTTCTTC. It translates to CASSLLAGTYNEQFF. Drawing the rest from reference TRBV28 and TRBJ2-1, the complete variable domain is DVKVTQSSRYLVKRTGEKVFLECVQDMDHENMFWYRQDPGLGLRLIYFSYDVKMKEKGDIPEGYSVSREKKERFSLILESASTNQTSMYLCASSLLAGTYNEQFFGPGTRLTVL.

The rearrangement links TRBV18 to TRBJ2-3; 10 positions match TRBD2. Germline CDR1 reads KGHSH; CDR2 reads LQKENI. V trimming: 0 bases; J trimming: 9 bases; junction bases outside the gene matches: 6. There are 15 residues in the CDR3. CDR3 loop: CASSPPGLAGATQYF. In nucleotides, the CDR3 is TGTGCCAGCTCACCACCGGGGCTAGCGGGAGCCACGCAGTATTTT.

This chain links TRBV18 with TRBJ2-7; D perhaps matches TRBD1 (6 bases). The V gene's germline CDR1 is KGHSH and CDR2 LQKENI. V dropped 4 bases and J dropped 2 bases, with 24 bases sitting between them. The CDR3 spans 18 residues. CDR3 loop: CASSRVTPRTVGTYEQYF. The CDR3 DNA reads TGTGCCAGCTCACGGGTAACACCCCGGACAGTTGGAACCTACGAGCAGTACTTC. Together with reference TRBV18 and TRBJ2-7, the CDR3 gives the full variable domain: NAGVMQNPRHLVRRRGQEARLRCSPMKGHSHVYWYRQLPEEGLKFMVYLQKENIIDESGMPKERFSAEFPKEGPSILRIQQVVRGDSAAYFCASSRVTPRTVGTYEQYFGPGTRLTVT.

The rearrangement joins TRBV7-3 to TRBJ2-5; D is perhaps TRBD1 (5 bases). The closer fit of TRBJ2-7 to the DNA end suggests the J call may be wrong. This CDR3 has 13 residues. Per germline, CDR1 SGHTA and CDR2 FQGTGA. For the CDR3, the DNA is TGTGCCAGCAGCTTAACCGCGCAGGGCGAGCAGTACTTC. Its translation: CASSLTAQGEQYF.

The rearrangement uses TRBV4-2 and TRBJ1-5; D is undetermined. V was clipped by 4 bases and J by 4 bases, with 14 bases between them. In germline, CDR1 is LGHNA, CDR2 YNFKEQ. The CDR3 sequence is 15 residues long. CDR3 coding DNA: TGTGCCAGCAGCCCCAGTTTTACAGAGAATCAGCCCCAGCATTTT. Protein sequence: CASSPSFTENQPQHF.

The chain combines TRBV5-8 with TRBJ2-1, with 12 nucleotides matching TRBD2. Germline loops: CDR1 SGHTS, CDR2 YDEGEE. V dropped 0 bases and J dropped 8; count of bases not matched to a gene: 6. The CDR3 has 16 amino acids. The CDR3 coding sequence is TGTGCCAGCAGCTTGGGACTAGCGGGAGTTACGGATGAGCAGTTCTTC. Translation gives CASSLGLAGVTDEQFF. Variable domain in full (rest from reference TRBV5-8 and TRBJ2-1): EAGVTQSPTHLIKTRGQQATLRCSPISGHTSVYWYQQALGLGLQFLLWYDEGEERNRGNFPPRFSGRQFPNYSSELNVNALELEDSALYLCASSLGLAGVTDEQFFGPGTRLTVL.

CDR3 region: CASSPSAGGPPGELFF. CDR3 bases: TGTGCCAGCAGTCCCTCTGCGGGAGGGCCGCCCGGGGAGCTGTTTTTT. This chain uses TRBV28 with TRBJ2-2; 9 bases are a match to TRBD2. The CDR3 sequence is 16 residues long. CDR1 and CDR2 (germline): MDHEN, SYDVKM. J was trimmed by 6 bases and V by 5 bases; bases with no gene match: 10.

This clone was seen only a few times. For the CDR3, the DNA is TGTGCCACCAGCAGGCGGCTAGCTGACTACGAGCAGTACTTC. It encodes CATSRRLADYEQYF. The chain has TRBV15 and TRBJ2-7, with D perhaps matching TRBD2 (5 bases). Trimming cost V 3 bases and J 3 bases, with 12 bases left between them. CDR3 length: 14 amino acids. The V gene's germline CDR1 is LNHNV and CDR2 YYDKDF (reference sequence).

The rearrangement joins TRBV21-1 to TRBJ1-1; the DNA was not used to check the table's D call, TRBD1. TRBV21-1 is termed a pseudogene. The CDR3 spans 16 residues. CDR3 loop: CASSPRDRGRITEAFF. As DNA, the CDR3 is TGTGCCAGCAGCCCCAGGGACAGGGGGCGTATAACTGAAGCTTTCTTT.

J is TRBJ1-2 and V is TRBV9; D is unclear. The CDR3 runs 12 residues. V was trimmed by 0 bases and J by 4 bases, leaving 4 bases between them. Germline CDR1 and CDR2: SGDLS and YYNGEE. The CDR3 region has the DNA TGTGCCAGCAGCGTAGGAGGCTATGGCTACACCTTC. Encoded protein: CASSVGGYGYTF.

The chain employs TRBV4-1 and TRBJ1-1, with D perhaps TRBD1 (5 bases). This CDR3 is built from 15 residues. The germline V gene encodes CDR1 MGHRA and CDR2 YSYEKL. V was pared by 4 bases and J by 6 bases, with 18 bases between. The CDR3 spells CASSLGGAGMSEAFF. In DNA form, the CDR3 reads TGCGCCAGCAGCCTAGGAGGGGCAGGAATGTCTGAAGCTTTCTTT.

V and J are TRBV27 and TRBJ2-7; D is unresolved. Germline loops: CDR1 MNHEY, CDR2 SMNVEV (reference sequence). Trimming took off 5 bases at V and 0 bases at J, with 11 bases between the two ends. The CDR3 covers 14 residues. The CDR3 spells CASSLLSSSYEQYF. CDR3 DNA: TGTGCCAGCAGTCTACTATCAAGCTCCTACGAGCAGTACTTC.